Detailed here is one T cell receptor (beta chain). No cognate antigen has been identified for it. No much larger clonotype is one base removed from it; base qualities were not supplied. This record belongs to a study of cytomegalovirus exposure and HLA in healthy donors (dated by TCRdb to about 2017). About the full investigation: In an earlier analysis of 550 to 750 of the donors, 250 to 300 Gb of sequence data and some 120 million unique TCR beta sequences from roughly 190 million T cells were reported. Approximately 300 gigabases of sequencing data and 91 million or so unique TCR sequences made up an early release that covered some 640 HLA-typed donors. Of the roughly 400 genotyped donors, around 81% fell in the genetic ancestry cluster associated with self-reported Caucasian donors. The study was designed to test whether signatures of past pathogen exposure could be identified by cataloging public T cell receptors. The study profiled the T cell repertoires of under 700 subjects by immunosequencing and related them to cytomegalovirus serostatus. A separate validation cohort of approximately 130 different subjects was used in addition to the approximately 640-subject first cohort. To predict cytomegalovirus infection status, the study brought together high-throughput TCR immunosequencing, statistical association of individual TCRs with disease status, and machine learning. To study patterns of TCR occurrence, a later analysis re-analyzed previously published TCR beta repertoires from under 750 donors and added high-resolution HLA genotyping. In the later analysis, no new phenotypic data were used to find candidate immune exposures; instead, reliance was placed on TCR beta sequences and their occurrence across donors. To decide whether each TCR beta V gene segment behaved as functional or pseudogenic, an earlier analysis of some 570 of the donors relied on high-throughput TCR beta sequencing. Alongside the repertoire data, information on donor age, sex, ethnicity and CMV serostatus was compiled. In a later genetic analysis, genome-wide SNP genotypes for about three fifths of the roughly 670 donors were used, and that subset was treated as a discovery cohort. All discovery cohort repertoires had been generated on a single sequencing platform. HLA typing covered class I and class II loci at four-digit resolution. Typing coverage differed by locus: A, B, C, DRB1 and DQB1 were typed in roughly 620-630 donors, DQA1 in 500 to 550, DPA1 in approximately 610, and DPB1 in 400 to 490. Four to six DR-DQ haplotypes were handled as single units for association and clustering because linkage in the cohort was strong. Across approximately 400 genotyped donors of the cohort, an average of roughly 230,000 unique TCR beta nucleotide sequences per donor were sequenced, and 15% to 20% of those sequences were non-productive.

From the cysteine through the phenylalanine, the CDR3 covers 12 amino acids. The entry retains the CDR3 DNA only, 36 bases that are in frame from base 1. V is clipped by 6 bases and J by 4 bases, and the sequence between their germline boundaries is 10 bases long. CDR1 is given as SQVTM and CDR2 as ANQGSEA, both from the germline V gene. Beyond this particular receptor, the publication reports: HLA typing was unavailable for some donors at each locus, so association tests used only the typed subset. It was suggested by the authors that the approach could potentially be generalized to other disease states and immunological phenotypes. Most TCR sequences were observed very rarely across donors, whereas some public TCRs were present in many individuals. A later genetic analysis reported fewer N-insertions in productive TCRs among donors in an Asian-associated ancestry cluster than the roughly 700-donor mean. The classifier was reported to diagnose cytomegalovirus status with high specificity and sensitivity in both the original cohort and the validation cohort. Some IMGT-functional V segments, including TRBV6-2 and TRBV6-3, could not be told apart with the 87-base-pair reads, so those segments were excluded. Correlated functional status among segregating V segments might be attributable to linkage disequilibrium, but an unknown experimental factor could not be ruled out. A later analysis associated about 18,000 TCR beta sequences with specific HLA alleles at a false discovery rate of 0.05. In an earlier analysis of over 550 of the donors, most TCR beta V segments were observed in productive rearrangements about 90% or about 30% of the time, broadly matching IMGT annotations. In a later analysis, HLA-associated TCR beta chains showed more clonal expansion and lower generation probabilities than non-associated chains that were equally common. A later analysis found that TCR association rates varied across HLA loci, with DRB1 alleles showing the most associated TCRs and HLA-C alleles the fewest. A later genetic analysis associated a missense DCLRE1C variant with V-gene and J-gene trimming of TCR beta chains, and an independent cohort replicated the association. A group of highly shared sequence variants was considered likely to be a technical artifact of the sequencing pipeline. In the study, approximately 150 TCR beta chains were listed as associated with cytomegalovirus. Presence/absence analyses assumed roughly uniform sequencing depth across donors, an assumption that may not hold. In a later analysis, most CMV-associated TCR beta chains were found to appear HLA-restricted, with HLA associations seemingly driven largely by CMV exposure. Assigning TCR associations to individual alleles was difficult when HLA alleles, especially DR and DQ, strongly co-occurred. In a later analysis, several top co-occurrence clusters were reported to appear linked to parvovirus B19, influenza, CMV and Epstein-Barr virus. The only immune exposure information available for the cohort was CMV serostatus. A further reported finding was that TCR beta sequences accurately predicted the HLA-A and HLA-B alleles for most subjects in the first cohort. Only TCR beta chains were sequenced in this cohort, and the absence of alpha or paired-chain data limited detectable features. Over 15 rarely observed V segments, including chromosome 9 orphons, were excluded from the earlier analysis of some 590 of the donors because counts were too low. Three of the identified cytomegalovirus-associated TCR beta chains were confirmed in vitro to be specific for cytomegalovirus antigens.

The cohort consisted of hundreds of healthy bone marrow donors. All cohort members were sampled while nominally healthy, although unrecorded immune exposures were likely present. The donor tested CMV seropositive, placing the donor among the approximately 310 seropositive members of the cohort. Every donor gave a peripheral blood sample, and the peripheral blood mononuclear cells from that sample were used for TCR beta sequencing. The Qiagen DNeasy Blood Extraction Kit was used to extract genomic DNA from the blood cell samples. Receptor amplification or capture employed the immunoSEQ multiplex PCR assay. For the multiplex PCR, a mixture combining 60 forward primers for TCR Vbeta segments and 13 reverse primers for TCR Jbeta segments was used. The CDR3 region of rearranged TCR beta genes was amplified from genomic DNA by a multiplex PCR assay. On the Illumina HiSeq System, the amplified TCR beta libraries were sequenced as 87-base-pair reads. The study's processing was this. A later analysis counted approximately 84 million unique TCR beta chains across the approximately 700 repertoires, and around 9.9 million of these chains were shared by at least two donors. A nearest-neighbor algorithm error-corrected the raw reads and collapsed the reads into unique sequences, merging closely related sequences to remove PCR and sequencing errors. V, D and J gene segments were assigned by aligning CDR3 sequences to IMGT reference sequences. Each retained sequence needed at least a six-nucleotide match to both a V gene segment and a J gene segment. A rearrangement was called productive if the CDR3 had no stop codons and remained in frame with V and J, and every other rearrangement was called non-productive. Following IMGT convention, CDR3 was defined as the stretch from the second conserved V-encoded cysteine up to the conserved J-encoded phenylalanine. The earlier analysis of about 500 of the donors excluded sequences that lacked an unambiguous match to a single V gene segment. In an earlier analysis of 587 of the donors, a V segment was called functional when productive rearrangements were above 56.7%, and segregating when the standard deviation between donors exceeded 5%. To diagnose cytomegalovirus status from the catalog of TCR beta chain sequences, a statistical classification framework was built. V and J gene assignment, in a later analysis, came from comparing TCR nucleotide sequences with IMGT/GENE-DB human TR gene sequences. The TCRdist pipeline was used in a later analysis to assign CDR3 sequences and most-parsimonious VDJ recombination scenarios. In a later analysis, each TCR beta chain was defined by its CDR3 amino acid sequence together with its V-gene family, and reads without a unique V-gene family were excluded. To address suspected cross-contamination and a sequencing artifact, a later analysis removed 550 to 750 highly shared, low-generation-probability nucleotide sequences. A later analysis calculated a clonal expansion index for each public chain from normalized within-repertoire ranks of inferred template counts. Generation probabilities in a later analysis came from a VDJ recombination model fitted to out-of-frame rearrangements, and those results were checked against IGoR. Hypergeometric tests were used in a later analysis to score TCR-TCR, TCR-HLA and TCR-CMV co-occurrence, with a repertoire-size bias correction applied to the TCR pairs. False discovery rates were estimated in a later analysis by permuting HLA or CMV assignments 20 times. In a later analysis, co-occurring TCRs were grouped using DBSCAN, with TCRdist sequence similarity added in when clustering inside HLA-allele-positive subsets. Repertoires with fewer than 30,000 or more than 120,000 public chains, plus five repertoires with anomalous nucleotide sharing, were excluded from co-occurrence clustering. TCRdb's version of the immuneACCESS table is confined to in-frame rearrangements and falls short of the full clone set. An unresolved V gene accounts for under half of the shortfall where checked; the remainder is of unknown origin. The V and J calls and the clone size are those of that table, but D and trimming were determined from the DNA. For this sample the table gives 150,000 to 200,000 clones, of which 84% were detected only once. Clones ranked in the top ten supply nearly 6.5% of the sample.

The sequence was collected from a middle-aged man in good health and CMV-seropositive. The sample comprised PBMCs. The chain employs TRBV29-1 and TRBJ2-1; possibly the D gene is TRBD2, per 6 matching bases. The CDR3 protein is CSVRLGYNEQFF. The DNA reads TGCAGCGTCCGACTAGGTTACAATGAGCAGTTCTTC.